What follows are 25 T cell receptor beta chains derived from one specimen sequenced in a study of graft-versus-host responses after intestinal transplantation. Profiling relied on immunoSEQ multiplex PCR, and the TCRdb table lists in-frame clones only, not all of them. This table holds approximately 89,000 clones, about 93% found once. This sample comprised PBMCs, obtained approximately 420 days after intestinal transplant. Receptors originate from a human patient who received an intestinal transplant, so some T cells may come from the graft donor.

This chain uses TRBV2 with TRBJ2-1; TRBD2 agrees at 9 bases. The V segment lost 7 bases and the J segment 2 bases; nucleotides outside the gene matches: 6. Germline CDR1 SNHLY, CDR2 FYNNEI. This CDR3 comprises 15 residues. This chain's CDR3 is CASNGAGGPYNEQFF. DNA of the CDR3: TGTGCCAGCAATGGGGCGGGGGGGCCCTACAATGAGCAGTTCTTC.

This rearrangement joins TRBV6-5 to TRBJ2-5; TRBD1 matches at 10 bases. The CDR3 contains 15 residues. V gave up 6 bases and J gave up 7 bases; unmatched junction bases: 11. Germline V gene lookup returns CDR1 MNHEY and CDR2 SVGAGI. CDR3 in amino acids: CASSKGQGPLTTQYF. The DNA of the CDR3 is TGTGCCAGCAGCAAGGGACAGGGGCCCCTAACGACCCAGTACTTC.

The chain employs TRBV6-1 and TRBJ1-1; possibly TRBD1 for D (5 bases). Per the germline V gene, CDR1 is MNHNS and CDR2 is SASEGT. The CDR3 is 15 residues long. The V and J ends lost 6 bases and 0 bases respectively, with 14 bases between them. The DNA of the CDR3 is TGTGCCAGCAGGCCGTCGGGGGGATTGAACACTGAAGCTTTCTTT. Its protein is CASRPSGGLNTEAFF.

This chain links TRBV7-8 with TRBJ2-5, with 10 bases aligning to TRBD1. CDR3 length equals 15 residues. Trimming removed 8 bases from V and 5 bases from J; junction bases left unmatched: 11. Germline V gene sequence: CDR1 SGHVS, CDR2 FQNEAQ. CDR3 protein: CASGPMTGGSETQYF. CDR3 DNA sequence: TGTGCCAGCGGCCCGATGACAGGGGGCTCGGAGACCCAGTACTTC.

CDR3: CATSRDLPGPFNYGYTF. Here the CDR3 DNA reads TGTGCCACCAGCAGAGATCTGCCGGGCCCATTTAACTATGGCTACACCTTC. V and J are TRBV15 and TRBJ1-2; D remains unclear. CDR1 and CDR2 (germline): LNHNV, YYDKDF (reference sequence). The ends were cut back, 0 bases at V and 1 base at J, with 15 bases in the middle. The CDR3 has 17 amino acids.

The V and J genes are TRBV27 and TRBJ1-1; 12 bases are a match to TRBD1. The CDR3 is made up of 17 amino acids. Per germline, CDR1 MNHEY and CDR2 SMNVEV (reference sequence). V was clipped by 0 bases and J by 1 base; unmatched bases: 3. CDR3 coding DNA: TGTGCCAGCAGTTTATCGGGACAGGGGGCGCAGAACACTGAAGCTTTCTTT. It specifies CASSLSGQGAQNTEAFF.

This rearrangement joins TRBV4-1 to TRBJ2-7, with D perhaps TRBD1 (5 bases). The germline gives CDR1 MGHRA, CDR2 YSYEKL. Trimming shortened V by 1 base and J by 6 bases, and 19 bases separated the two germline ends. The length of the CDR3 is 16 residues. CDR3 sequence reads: CASSQGPGFRVGEQYF. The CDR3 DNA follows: TGCGCCAGCAGCCAAGGACCAGGGTTTCGCGTCGGCGAGCAGTACTTC.

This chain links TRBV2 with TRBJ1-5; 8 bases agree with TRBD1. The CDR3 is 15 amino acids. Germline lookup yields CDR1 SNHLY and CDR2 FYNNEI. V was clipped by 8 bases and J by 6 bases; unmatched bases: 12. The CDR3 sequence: CASVDRGGRGQPQHF. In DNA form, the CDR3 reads TGTGCCAGCGTTGACAGGGGAGGCCGAGGTCAGCCCCAGCATTTT.

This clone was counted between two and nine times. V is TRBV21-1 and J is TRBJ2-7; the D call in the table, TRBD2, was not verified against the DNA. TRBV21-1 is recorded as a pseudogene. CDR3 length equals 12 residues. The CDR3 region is CASSTHGYEQYF. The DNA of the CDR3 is TGTGCCAGCAGCACCCACGGCTACGAGCAGTACTTC.

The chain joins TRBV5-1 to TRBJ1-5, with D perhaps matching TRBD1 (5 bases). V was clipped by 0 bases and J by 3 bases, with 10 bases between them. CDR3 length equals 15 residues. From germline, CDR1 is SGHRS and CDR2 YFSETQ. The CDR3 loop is CASSLAGGDNQPQHF. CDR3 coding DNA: TGCGCCAGCAGCTTGGCGGGAGGGGACAATCAGCCCCAGCATTTT. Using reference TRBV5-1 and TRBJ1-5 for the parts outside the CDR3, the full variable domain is KAGVTQTPRYLIKTRGQQVTLSCSPISGHRSVSWYQQTPGQGLQFLFEYFSETQRNKGNFPGRFSGRQFSNSRSEMNVSTLELGDSALYLCASSLAGGDNQPQHFGDGTRLSIL.

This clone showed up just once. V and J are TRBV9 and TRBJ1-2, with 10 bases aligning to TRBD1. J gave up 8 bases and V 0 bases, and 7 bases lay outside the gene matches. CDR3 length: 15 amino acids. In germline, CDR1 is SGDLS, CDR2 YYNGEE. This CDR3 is CASSVGGDRGPGYTF. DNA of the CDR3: TGTGCCAGCAGCGTAGGAGGAGACAGGGGGCCGGGCTACACCTTC.

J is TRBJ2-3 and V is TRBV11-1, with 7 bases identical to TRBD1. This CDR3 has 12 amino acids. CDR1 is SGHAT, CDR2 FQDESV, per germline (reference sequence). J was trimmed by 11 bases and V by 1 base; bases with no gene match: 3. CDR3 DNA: TGTGCCAGCAGCTTAGGGGGACAGATGCAGTATTTT. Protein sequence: CASSLGGQMQYF.

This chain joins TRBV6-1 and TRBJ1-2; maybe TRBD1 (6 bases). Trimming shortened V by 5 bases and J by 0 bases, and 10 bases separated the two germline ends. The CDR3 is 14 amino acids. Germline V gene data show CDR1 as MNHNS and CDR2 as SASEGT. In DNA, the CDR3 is TGTGCCAGCAGTTGGGACACAGCTAACTATGGCTACACCTTC. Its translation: CASSWDTANYGYTF.

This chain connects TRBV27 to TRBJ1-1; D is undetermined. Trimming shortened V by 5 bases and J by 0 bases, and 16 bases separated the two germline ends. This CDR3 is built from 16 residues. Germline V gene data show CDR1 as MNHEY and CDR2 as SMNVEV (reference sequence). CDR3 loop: CASSGSRRPMNTEAFF. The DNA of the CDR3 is TGTGCCAGCAGTGGATCCAGACGGCCCATGAACACTGAAGCTTTCTTT.

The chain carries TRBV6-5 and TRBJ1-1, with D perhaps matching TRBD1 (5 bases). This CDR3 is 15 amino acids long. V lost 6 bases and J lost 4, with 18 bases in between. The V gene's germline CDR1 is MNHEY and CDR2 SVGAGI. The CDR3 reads CASSPPRGSSTEAFF. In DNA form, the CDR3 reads TGTGCCAGCAGCCCACCCCGGGGCTCGAGCACTGAAGCTTTCTTT.

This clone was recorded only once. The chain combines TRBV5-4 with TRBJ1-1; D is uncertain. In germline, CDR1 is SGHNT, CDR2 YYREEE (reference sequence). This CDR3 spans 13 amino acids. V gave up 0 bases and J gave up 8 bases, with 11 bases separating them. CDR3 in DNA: TGTGCCAGCAGCTTGGGAGCGAGGGCGGAAGCTTTCTTT. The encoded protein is CASSLGARAEAFF.

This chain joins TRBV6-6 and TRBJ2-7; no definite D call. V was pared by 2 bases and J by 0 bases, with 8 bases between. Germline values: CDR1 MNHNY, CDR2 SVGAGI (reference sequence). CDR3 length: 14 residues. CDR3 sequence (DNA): TGTGCCAGCAGTTACGCCAGGCCCTCCTACGAGCAGTACTTC. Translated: CASSYARPSYEQYF.

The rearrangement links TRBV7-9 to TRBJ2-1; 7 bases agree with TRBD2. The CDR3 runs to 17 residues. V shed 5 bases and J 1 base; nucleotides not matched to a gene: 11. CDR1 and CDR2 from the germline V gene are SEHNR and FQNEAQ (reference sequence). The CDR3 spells CASSPDQGGGSYNEQFF. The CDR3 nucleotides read TGTGCCAGCAGCCCCGACCAGGGCGGGGGTTCCTACAATGAGCAGTTCTTC.

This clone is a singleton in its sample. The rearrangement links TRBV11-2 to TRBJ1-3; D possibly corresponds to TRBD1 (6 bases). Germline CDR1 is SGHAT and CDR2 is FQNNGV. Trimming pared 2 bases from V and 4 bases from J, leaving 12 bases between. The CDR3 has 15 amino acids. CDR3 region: CASSLWGGHGNTIYF. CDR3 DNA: TGTGCCAGCAGCTTATGGGGGGGGCACGGAAACACCATATATTTT.

The CDR3 DNA follows: TGTGCCAGCAGCTTGGGGGGACAGGGGAACACCGGGGAGCTGTTTTTT. Translation gives CASSLGGQGNTGELFF. The V and J genes are TRBV5-4 and TRBJ2-2; 9 nucleotides match TRBD1. Germline values: CDR1 SGHNT, CDR2 YYREEE (reference sequence). CDR3 length: 16 residues. The junction had 1 base not matched to a gene; V was cut back by 0 bases and J by 1 base.

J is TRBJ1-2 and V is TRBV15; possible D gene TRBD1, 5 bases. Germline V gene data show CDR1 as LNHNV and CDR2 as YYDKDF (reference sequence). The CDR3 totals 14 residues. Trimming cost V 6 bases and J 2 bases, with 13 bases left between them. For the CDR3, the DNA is TGTGCCACCAGTGTGCAGCGGGGGAACTATGGCTACACCTTC. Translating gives CATSVQRGNYGYTF.

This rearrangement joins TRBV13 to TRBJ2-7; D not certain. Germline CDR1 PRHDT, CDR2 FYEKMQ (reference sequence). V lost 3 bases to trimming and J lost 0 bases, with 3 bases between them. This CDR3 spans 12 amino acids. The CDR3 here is CASSLGSYEQYF. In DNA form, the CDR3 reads TGTGCCAGCAGCTTGGGCTCCTACGAGCAGTACTTC.

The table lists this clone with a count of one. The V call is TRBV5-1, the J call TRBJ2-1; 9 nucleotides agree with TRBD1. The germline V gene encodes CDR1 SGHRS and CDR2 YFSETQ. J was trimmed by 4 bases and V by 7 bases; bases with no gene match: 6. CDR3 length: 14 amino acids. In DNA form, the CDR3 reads TGCGCCAGCGCCCGGGACAGGGCATACAATGAGCAGTTCTTC. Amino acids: CASARDRAYNEQFF.

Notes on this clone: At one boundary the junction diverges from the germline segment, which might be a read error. Here the CDR3 reads CASSLTGERGYGYTF. The CDR3 region has the DNA TGTGCCAGCAGCCTAACAGGGGAACGGGGCTATGGCTACACCTTC. This chain connects TRBV7-3 to TRBJ1-2; 7 nucleotides agree with TRBD1. Per the germline V gene, CDR1 is SGHTA and CDR2 is FQGTGA. The CDR3 sequence is 15 residues long.

DNA for the CDR3: TGCAGCGTTGTCTCGGCGAATGGCGAGCAGTACTTC. It specifies CSVVSANGEQYF. J is TRBJ2-7 and V is TRBV29-1; D call uncertain. The germline V gene has CDR1 SQVTM and CDR2 ANQGSEA. Trimming cost V 4 bases and J 6 bases, with 13 bases left between them. The length of the CDR3 is 12 residues.